This T cell receptor beta chain is drawn from a study of cytomegalovirus exposure and HLA in healthy donors. Study-wide points: Specificity of a few CMV-associated chains for CMV antigens was verified in vitro.

Germline CDR1 reads KGHSH; CDR2 reads LQKENI. The CDR3 length is 15 residues. V lost 5 bases and J lost 7; bases outside the gene matches: 11. Points on this clone: What it binds is unknown.

In the PCR, 60 Vbeta and 13 Jbeta primers were used. The method was immunoSEQ multiplex PCR; TCRdb's version includes in-frame clones alone and lacks a portion of them. The table lists roughly 120,000 clones, less than 85% of them singletons, with 16% in the top ten. The clonotype originates from a man between 50 and 59 years old in good health and CMV-seropositive. The sample consisted of PBMCs. This rearrangement joins TRBV18 to TRBJ2-1; 7 bases fit TRBD2. The CDR3 is CASSERLGEGNEQFF. The CDR3 DNA sequence: TGTGCCAGCTCAGAAAGACTAGGGGAGGGGAATGAGCAGTTCTTC.